The 10 T cell receptor beta chains below come from one sample, sequenced in a study of blood T cell repertoires in COVID-19. TCRdb's copy holds only in-frame clones and misses some; the assay was immunoSEQ multiplex PCR. Of around 250,000 clones detected, about nine tenths appear once; the ten largest clones hold 1.2%. What was sequenced was PBMCs or T cells enriched from blood (not recorded which). All receptors derive from a human donor in a cohort exposed to, infected with or recovered from COVID-19 (not recorded which). The donor label of this sample is uncertain.

J is TRBJ1-5 and V is TRBV5-5; no clear D gene. The V and J ends lost 0 bases and 3 bases respectively, with 10 bases between them. The germline CDR1 and CDR2 sequences are SGHKS and YYEKEE (reference sequence). The CDR3 extends over 15 amino acids. Here the CDR3 reads CASSLGSLDNQPQHF. CDR3 in DNA: TGTGCCAGCAGCTTGGGCAGTCTAGACAATCAGCCCCAGCATTTT.

The V gene is TRBV9, the J gene TRBJ2-1; 7 nucleotides match TRBD2. This CDR3 has 12 residues. CDR1 and CDR2 (germline): SGDLS, YYNGEE. V shed 7 bases, J shed 8 bases, and the junction held 6 bases outside the gene matches. CDR3 nucleotide sequence: TGTGCCAGCGGCAGCGGGGCCGATGAGCAGTTCTTC. Its protein is CASGSGADEQFF. Full variable domain (remainder filled in from reference TRBV9 and TRBJ2-1): DSGVTQTPKHLITATGQRVTLRCSPRSGDLSVYWYQQSLDQGLQFLIQYYNGEERAKGNILERFSAQQFPDLHSELNLSSLELGDSALYFCASGSGADEQFFGPGTRLTVL.

The chain employs TRBV12-3 or TRBV12-4 and TRBJ2-7, with D unclear. This CDR3 comprises 12 residues. V lost 3 bases to trimming and J lost 5 bases, with 8 bases between them. The CDR3 loop is CASSFAQNEQYF. For the CDR3, the DNA is TGTGCCAGCAGTTTTGCACAGAACGAGCAGTACTTC.

The chain has TRBV4-3 and TRBJ2-7, with TRBD2 matching 13 bases. V lost 3 bases to trimming and J lost 3 bases; unmatched junction nucleotides: 2. The V gene's germline CDR1 is LGHNA and CDR2 YSLEER. The CDR3 is made up of 15 amino acids. The CDR3 coding sequence is TGCGCCAGCAGCCAGACTAGCGGGGGGCACTACGAGCAGTACTTC. Its translation is CASSQTSGGHYEQYF.

The genes are TRBV5-4 and TRBJ2-1; TRBD2 matches 8 bases. Looked up from germline, CDR1 is SGHNT and CDR2 is YYREEE (reference sequence). With 0 bases clipped from V and 9 bases from J, the junction kept 8 bases outside the gene matches. The CDR3 covers 15 residues. This CDR3 reads CASSLGAGGAVEQFF. CDR3 DNA sequence: TGTGCCAGCAGCTTGGGGGCCGGGGGGGCGGTTGAGCAGTTCTTC.

The chain joins TRBV19 to TRBJ1-1; 8 nucleotides match TRBD1. V lost 9 bases and J lost 5; bases outside the gene matches: 17. This CDR3 spans 16 amino acids. CDR1 LNHDA and CDR2 SQIVND come from the germline V gene (reference sequence). DNA for the CDR3: TGTGCCAGCCAGCCAGACCCCGGACAGGGAGTGACTGAAGCTTTCTTT. It encodes CASQPDPGQGVTEAFF.

The chain has TRBV7-8 and TRBJ2-3; D perhaps matches TRBD2 (6 bases). The CDR3 runs to 16 residues. Germline CDR1 is SGHVS and CDR2 is FQNEAQ. V was pared by 7 bases and J by 5 bases, with 22 bases between. The CDR3 loop reads CASTTRRDQALDTQYF. CDR3 DNA: TGTGCCAGCACCACACGGAGGGATCAGGCCCTAGATACGCAGTATTTT.

CDR3 amino acids: CASSLDERLAGNTIYF. The CDR3 nucleotides read TGTGCCAGCAGCTTAGATGAGAGGTTAGCTGGAAACACCATATATTTT. V is TRBV7-9 and J is TRBJ1-3; D gene unclear. The CDR3 length is 16 residues. The germline gives CDR1 SEHNR, CDR2 FQNEAQ (reference sequence). With 1 base removed from V and 2 bases from J, the gap between germline ends came to 12 bases.

The V call is TRBV7-8, the J call TRBJ2-2; 7 positions agree with TRBD2. V trimming: 4 bases; J trimming: 2 bases; junction bases outside the gene matches: 7. Germline lookup yields CDR1 SGHVS and CDR2 FQNEAQ. The CDR3 is 16 amino acids. CDR3 DNA: TGTGCCAGCAGCTATACCGGGGGGACCAACACCGGGGAGCTGTTTTTT. Translation: CASSYTGGTNTGELFF.

This CDR3 reads CASSPGLSETQYF. CDR3 DNA sequence: TGTGCCAGCAGTCCGGGACTATCCGAGACCCAGTACTTC. The chain couples TRBV27 to TRBJ2-5; 7 bases agree with TRBD2. Unmatched junction bases numbered 5, after V lost 5 bases and J lost 5 bases. There are 13 residues in the CDR3. Germline-derived CDR1 and CDR2 are MNHEY and SMNVEV (reference sequence).